Sequencing of this TCR beta chain was carried out in a study of CD8+ T cells in alopecia areata. Turning to this clone: Its antigen remains unknown.

Notes on the study in general: Compared with normal scalp, lesional scalp had higher clonality and more expanded CD8+ clones.

The germline gives CDR1 PRHDT, CDR2 FYEKMQ (reference sequence). The length of the CDR3 is 10 residues. V was cut by 6 bases and J by 11 bases, with 10 bases left in between. It was cDNA, reverse transcribed from extracted RNA, that served as the sequencing template. The table came from immunoSEQ multiplex PCR; TCRdb's copy has only in-frame clones and leaves some out. The sample lists about 180,000 clones; about 67% were seen once. The V gene is TRBV13, the J gene TRBJ1-2; no reliable D call. The clonotype originates from a human donor with alopecia areata. Sequenced material: CD8+ T cells sorted from blood, taken at week 0. The chain's CDR3 is CASSPPGYTF. As DNA, the CDR3 is TGTGCCAGCAGTCCCCCCGGATACACCTTC. The entire variable domain, with the rest obtained from reference TRBV13 and TRBJ1-2, is as follows: AAGVIQSPRHLIKEKRETATLKCYPIPRHDTVYWYQQGPGQDPQFLISFYEKMQSDKGSIPDRFSAQQFSDYHSELNMSSLELGDSALYFCASSPPGYTFGSGTRLTVV.